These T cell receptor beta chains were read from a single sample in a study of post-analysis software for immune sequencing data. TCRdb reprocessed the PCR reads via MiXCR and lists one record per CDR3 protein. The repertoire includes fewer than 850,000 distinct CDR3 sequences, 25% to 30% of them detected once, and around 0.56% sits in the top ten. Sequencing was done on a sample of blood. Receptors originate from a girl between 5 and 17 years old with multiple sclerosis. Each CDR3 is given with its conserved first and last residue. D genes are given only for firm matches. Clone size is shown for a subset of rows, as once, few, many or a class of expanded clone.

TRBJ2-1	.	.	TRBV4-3	TGCGCCAGCAGCCCAGCTAGGGGCAATGAGCAGTTCTTC	CASSPARGNEQFF
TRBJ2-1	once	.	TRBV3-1	TGTGCCAGCAGCCAAGGGCCAAATCTATCCCCCTACAATGAGCAGTTCTTC	CASSQGPNLSPYNEQFF
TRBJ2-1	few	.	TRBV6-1	TGTGCCAGCAATAGTTGGGACAATGAGCAGTTCTTC	CASNSWDNEQFF
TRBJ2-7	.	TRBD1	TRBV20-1	TGCAGTGCAAGACAGGGCAGCTCCTACGAGCGGTACTTC	CSARQGSSYERYF
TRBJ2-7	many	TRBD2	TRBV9	TGTGCCAGCAGCGTAGCAGGGACTAGCTACGAGCAGTACTTC	CASSVAGTSYEQYF
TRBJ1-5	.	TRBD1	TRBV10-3	TGTGCCATCAGTGATGGCGACAGGGGGCACCAGCCCCAGCATTTT	CAISDGDRGHQPQHF
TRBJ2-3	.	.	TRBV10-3	TGTGTCATCAGTGACCCGTCTAGCACAGATACGCAGTATTTT	CVISDPSSTDTQYF
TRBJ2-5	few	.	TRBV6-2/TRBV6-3	TGTGCCAGCAGTTACAACAGGCCACCAGAACCGATCCAAGAGACCCAGTACTTC	CASSYNRPPEPIQETQYF
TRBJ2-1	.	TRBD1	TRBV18	TGTGCCAGCTCACCGTCCCGGGACAGGGTCCATGAGCAGTTCTTC	CASSPSRDRVHEQFF
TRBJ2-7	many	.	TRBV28	TGTGCCAGCACCTCGGGGGGCACCTACGAGCAGTACTTC	CASTSGGTYEQYF
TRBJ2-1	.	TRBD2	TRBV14	TGTGCCAGCAGCAAGACTAGCGGGTACCTCTCCTACGAGCAGTTCTTC	CASSKTSGYLSYEQFF
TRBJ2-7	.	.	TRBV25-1	TGTGCCAGCTCAATAAATGCTTTTGGGGGTGGCGAAAAACCCTACGAGCAGTACTTC	CASSINAFGGGEKPYEQYF
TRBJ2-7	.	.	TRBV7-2	TGTGCCAGCAGCCCGCTAGCCCACGAGCAGTACTTC	CASSPLAHEQYF
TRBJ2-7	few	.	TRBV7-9	TGTGCCAGCAGCTTACTGGAGGGCGTCGTCCACGAGCAGTACTTC	CASSLLEGVVHEQYF
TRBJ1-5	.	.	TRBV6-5	TGTGCCAGCAGTTTACAGGAAGGTAATCAGCCCCAGCATTTT	CASSLQEGNQPQHF
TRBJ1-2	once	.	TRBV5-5	TGTGCCAGCAGCTTGGCCGGGCTATCCGGGGACTATGGCTACACCTTC	CASSLAGLSGDYGYTF
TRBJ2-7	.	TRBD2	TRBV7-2	TGTGCCAGCAGCCTCGCTTCGGGGACTATCTACGAGCAGTACTTC	CASSLASGTIYEQYF
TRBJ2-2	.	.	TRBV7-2	TGTGCCAGCAGGGTGGGACCGAACACCGGGGAGCTGTTTTTT	CASRVGPNTGELFF
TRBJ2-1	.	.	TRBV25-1	TGTGCCAGCAGTGACGCCACGGGAAAAGGGAATGAGCAGTTCTTC	CASSDATGKGNEQFF
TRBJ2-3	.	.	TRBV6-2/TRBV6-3	TGTGCCAGCGGGGTCAGGGTCACAGATACGCAGTATTTT	CASGVRVTDTQYF